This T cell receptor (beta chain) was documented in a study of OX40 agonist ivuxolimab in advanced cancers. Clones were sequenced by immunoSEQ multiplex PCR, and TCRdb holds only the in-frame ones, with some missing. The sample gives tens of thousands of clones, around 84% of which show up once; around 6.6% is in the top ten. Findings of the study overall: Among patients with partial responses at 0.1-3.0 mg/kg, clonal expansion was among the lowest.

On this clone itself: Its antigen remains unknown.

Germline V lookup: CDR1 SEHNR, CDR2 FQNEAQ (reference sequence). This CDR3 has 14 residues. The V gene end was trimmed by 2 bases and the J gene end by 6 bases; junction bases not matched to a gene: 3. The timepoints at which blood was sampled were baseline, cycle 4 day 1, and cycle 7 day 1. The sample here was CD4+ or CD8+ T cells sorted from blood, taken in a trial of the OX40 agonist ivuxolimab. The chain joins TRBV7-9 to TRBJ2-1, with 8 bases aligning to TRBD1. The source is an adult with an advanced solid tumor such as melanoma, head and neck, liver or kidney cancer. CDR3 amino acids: CASSLRQGINEQFF. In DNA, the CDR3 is TGTGCCAGCAGCTTAAGACAGGGGATCAATGAGCAGTTCTTC.